This T cell receptor beta chain emerged from a study of beta chain features in type 1 diabetes. The V and J ends lost 5 bases and 6 bases respectively, with 13 bases between them. The CDR3 loop spans 13 amino acids. In germline, CDR1 is SEHNR, CDR2 FQNEAQ (reference sequence). Study findings and constraints: Among all four CD4+ subsets, Type 1 diabetes patients had TCRB CDR3s that were moderately but significantly shorter.

The entirety of the isolated RNA underwent reverse transcription, so expressed TCRB transcripts were sequenced. The protocol was immunoSEQ multiplex PCR, while the TCRdb copy is restricted to in-frame clones and leaves out a portion. Of approximately 240,000 clones in the sample, 16% were seen once. Comment on this clone: Antigen: not known.

The sequence was collected from a man aged 30 to 39 with type 1 diabetes. The chain links TRBV7-9 to TRBJ1-1, with D perhaps TRBD1 (6 bases). The sample consisted of naive CD4+ T cells from blood. This CDR3 is CASSERTVSEAFF. The CDR3 DNA reads TGTGCCAGCAGCGAACGGACAGTTTCTGAAGCTTTCTTT.